This T cell receptor beta chain derives from a study of blood T cell repertoires in COVID-19. CDR1 is GTSNPN and CDR2 is SVGIG in the germline V gene (reference sequence). Trimming pared 1 base from V and 3 bases from J, leaving 16 bases between. The CDR3 is 15 residues long. Per the study methods: Using reference gene primer amplification, nucleated cell counts were estimated. Measured with immunoSEQ multiplex PCR; TCRdb has only the in-frame clones, and not every one. The V and J calls and clone size come from that table; D and trimming were worked out from the DNA. Seen here are over 55,000 clones, around 87% observed once, and the top ten hold 22%.

Sequencing used peripheral blood. The source of this sequence is a woman at least 80 years old with COVID-19, enrolled during active disease. The chain joins TRBV30 to TRBJ2-7; D may be TRBD2 (5 bases). The CDR3 is CAWSAGDRLGYEQYF. The CDR3 nucleotides read TGTGCCTGGAGTGCCGGGGATCGTCTTGGCTACGAGCAGTACTTC.